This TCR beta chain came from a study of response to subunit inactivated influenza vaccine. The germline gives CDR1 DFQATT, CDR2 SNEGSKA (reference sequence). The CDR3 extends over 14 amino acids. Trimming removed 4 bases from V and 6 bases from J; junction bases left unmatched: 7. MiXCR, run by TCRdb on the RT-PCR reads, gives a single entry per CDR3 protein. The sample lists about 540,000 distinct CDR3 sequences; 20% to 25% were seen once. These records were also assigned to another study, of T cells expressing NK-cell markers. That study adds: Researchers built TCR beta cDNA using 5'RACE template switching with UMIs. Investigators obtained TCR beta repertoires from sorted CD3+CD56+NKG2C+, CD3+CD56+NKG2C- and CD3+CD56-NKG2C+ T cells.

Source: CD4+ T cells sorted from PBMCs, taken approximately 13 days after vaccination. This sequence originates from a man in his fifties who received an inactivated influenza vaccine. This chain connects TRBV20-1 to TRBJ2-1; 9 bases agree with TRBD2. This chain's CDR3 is CSAKLGTSSNEQFF. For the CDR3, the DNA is TGCAGTGCTAAACTCGGGACTAGCAGCAATGAGCAGTTCTTC.